The 18 T cell receptor beta chains below come from one sample, sequenced in a study of blood T cell repertoires in COVID-19. Assay used: immunoSEQ multiplex PCR; TCRdb lists only in-frame clones, some missing. The sample consists of a few hundred thousand clones, 90% of them appearing once. The source material was peripheral blood. The receptor source for this set is a middle-aged woman with COVID-19, enrolled during active disease.

The chain employs TRBV28 and TRBJ2-3, with D uncertain. Trimming took off 7 bases at V and 2 bases at J, with 16 bases between the two ends. This CDR3 is 15 amino acids long. From germline, CDR1 is MDHEN and CDR2 SYDVKM. CDR3 nucleotides: TGTGCCAGCAATCCCGTTCTACCATCCACAGATACGCAGTATTTT. Translating it yields CASNPVLPSTDTQYF.

This chain uses TRBV5-5 with TRBJ2-7; D may be TRBD1 (6 bases). The germline V gene encodes CDR1 SGHKS and CDR2 YYEKEE (reference sequence). The CDR3 has 15 residues. V shed 6 bases and J shed 3 bases, with 19 bases lying between them. The CDR3 coding sequence is TGTGCCAGCACCCGAGGACAGCCGAAGGGCTACGAGCAGTACTTC. Its protein is CASTRGQPKGYEQYF.

This chain joins TRBV5-4 and TRBJ2-1, with D maybe TRBD2 (6 bases). This CDR3 region has 15 residues. Deletions cut 4 bases from V and 7 bases from J, with 18 bases between. Germline lookup yields CDR1 SGHNT and CDR2 YYREEE (reference sequence). This CDR3 reads CASSPEGLLGNEQFF. CDR3 bases: TGTGCCAGCAGCCCCGAGGGACTTCTCGGGAATGAGCAGTTCTTC.

The chain has TRBV7-9 and TRBJ2-1; D perhaps matches TRBD1 (6 bases). The length of the CDR3 is 17 residues. Trimming pared 4 bases from V and 7 bases from J, leaving 23 bases between. CDR1 and CDR2 from the germline V gene are SEHNR and FQNEAQ (reference sequence). CDR3 nucleotides: TGTGCCAGCAGCTCACCATTCACACAGGGATCCGGGAATGAGCAGTTCTTC. As protein: CASSSPFTQGSGNEQFF. The variable domain in full, with the rest retrieved from reference TRBV7-9 and TRBJ2-1, is DTGVSQNPRHKITKRGQNVTFRCDPISEHNRLYWYRQTLGQGPEFLTYFQNEAQLEKSRLLSDRFSAERPKGSFSTLEIQRTEQGDSAMYLCASSSPFTQGSGNEQFFGPGTRLTVL.

The chain couples TRBV4-1 to TRBJ2-2; D might be TRBD1 (6 bases). Trimming removed 3 bases from V and 5 bases from J, with 16 bases in between. Looked up from germline, CDR1 is MGHRA and CDR2 is YSYEKL. The CDR3 contains 16 residues. The DNA of the CDR3 is TGCGCCAGCAGCCACGCCGGACAGTCTCGGACCGGGGAGCTGTTTTTT. Protein product: CASSHAGQSRTGELFF.

The rearrangement links TRBV6-6 to TRBJ1-3; maybe TRBD1 (5 bases). CDR1 MNHNY and CDR2 SVGAGI come from the germline V gene (reference sequence). This CDR3 is 14 amino acids long. Trimming took 2 bases from V and 3 from J, leaving 8 bases between them. CDR3 residues: CASSYGGSGNTIYF. The CDR3 DNA follows: TGTGCCAGCAGTTACGGGGGGAGTGGAAACACCATATATTTT.

This chain uses TRBV30 with TRBJ2-3; possible D gene TRBD2, 7 bases. The germline gives CDR1 GTSNPN, CDR2 SVGIG (reference sequence). Trimming stripped 5 bases from V and 4 bases from J, with 13 bases between. This CDR3 is 13 amino acids long. The CDR3 bases are TGTGCCTGGGGGAGAGGGGGGGCAGATACGCAGTATTTT. It yields the protein CAWGRGGADTQYF.

This sequence joins TRBV27 and TRBJ1-6; a weak D match, TRBD1 (5 bases). Trimming removed 4 bases from V and 13 bases from J, with 11 bases in between. From germline, CDR1 is MNHEY and CDR2 SMNVEV (reference sequence). The CDR3 is 12 residues long. The CDR3 sequence is CASSYRGSPLHF. The DNA of the CDR3 is TGTGCCAGCAGTTATAGGGGCTCCCCCCTCCACTTT.

This chain connects TRBV28 to TRBJ1-5; 11 nucleotides match TRBD1. V was pared by 6 bases and J by 0 bases, with 4 bases of the junction left unmatched. There are 16 residues in the CDR3. Per germline, CDR1 MDHEN and CDR2 SYDVKM. The CDR3 sequence is CASRAGTGGSNQPQHF. In nucleotides, the CDR3 is TGTGCCAGCAGAGCAGGGACAGGGGGTAGCAATCAGCCCCAGCATTTT.

The gene calls are TRBV9 and TRBJ2-7, with 7 bases that match TRBD2. After removal of 4 bases from V and 1 base from J, the junction contained 17 bases not matched to a gene. CDR3 length: 18 residues. In germline, CDR1 is SGDLS, CDR2 YYNGEE. CDR3 DNA: TGTGCCAGCAGCCCAGGAAGCTCGGGGGGACCGATTTCCTACGAGCAGTACTTC. Translated, it gives CASSPGSSGGPISYEQYF.

This chain joins TRBV29-1 and TRBJ2-2; TRBD2 aligns across 9 bases. This CDR3 contains 15 residues. With V trimmed by 7 bases and J by 5 bases, 11 bases remained unmatched. Germline-derived CDR1 and CDR2 are SQVTM and ANQGSEA. CDR3 sequence reads: CSASSGKGGTGELFF. CDR3 DNA: TGCAGCGCCTCTAGCGGGAAGGGGGGGACCGGGGAGCTGTTTTTT.

V gene TRBV28 combines with J gene TRBJ2-1, with TRBD2 identical over 7 bases. CDR3 size: 14 residues. The V gene's germline CDR1 is MDHEN and CDR2 SYDVKM. After removal of 4 bases from V and 10 bases from J, the junction contained 10 bases not matched to a gene. This CDR3 is CASSSAGPQREQFF. In DNA form, the CDR3 reads TGTGCCAGCAGTTCAGCGGGGCCACAAAGGGAGCAGTTCTTC.

The chain carries TRBV18 and TRBJ2-7; TRBD2 matches 14 bases. With V trimmed by 3 bases and J by 4 bases, 2 bases remained unmatched. The CDR3 covers 15 residues. Germline loops: CDR1 KGHSH, CDR2 LQKENI. Here the CDR3 reads CASSPGTSGSYEQYF. CDR3 in DNA: TGTGCCAGCTCACCTGGGACTAGCGGGAGTTACGAGCAGTACTTC. Filled out from reference TRBV18 and TRBJ2-7, the complete variable domain reads NAGVMQNPRHLVRRRGQEARLRCSPMKGHSHVYWYRQLPEEGLKFMVYLQKENIIDESGMPKERFSAEFPKEGPSILRIQQVVRGDSAAYFCASSPGTSGSYEQYFGPGTRLTVT.

The genes are TRBV7-2 and TRBJ1-2; unclear D gene. This CDR3 is built from 13 residues. CDR1 and CDR2 (germline): SGHTA, FQGNSA. V lost 3 bases, J lost 2 bases, and 7 bases lay in between. CDR3 loop: CASSFIQNYGYTF. For the CDR3, the DNA is TGTGCCAGCAGCTTCATACAGAACTATGGCTACACCTTC.

The chain combines TRBV7-9 with TRBJ2-7; 10 bases align to TRBD2. Trimming at V came to 5 bases and at J to 2 bases, leaving 6 bases not matched to a gene. Germline loops: CDR1 SEHNR, CDR2 FQNEAQ (reference sequence). The CDR3 has 15 amino acids. The CDR3 DNA follows: TGTGCCAGCAGCCCCGGACTAGCGGTAACCTACGAGCAGTACTTC. This codes for CASSPGLAVTYEQYF.

The V and J genes are TRBV7-9 and TRBJ2-7; TRBD2 might be the D (5 bases). Per the germline V gene, CDR1 is SEHNR and CDR2 is FQNEAQ (reference sequence). This CDR3 is 12 amino acids long. V lost 2 bases and J lost 6, with 8 bases in between. CDR3 residues: CASSLSGVEQYF. As DNA, the CDR3 is TGTGCCAGCAGCTTATCCGGGGTCGAGCAGTACTTC.

This chain uses TRBV28 with TRBJ1-2, with no clear D. Germline V gene sequence: CDR1 MDHEN, CDR2 SYDVKM. CDR3 length: 13 residues. Trimming took 5 bases from V and 8 from J, leaving 15 bases between them. This CDR3 is CASSREPPRGYTF. As DNA, the CDR3 is TGTGCCAGCAGTCGGGAGCCCCCTCGGGGCTACACCTTC.

This chain joins TRBV9 and TRBJ2-5; D is possibly TRBD2 (6 bases). V lost 0 bases and J lost 3, with 12 bases in between. The germline V gene encodes CDR1 SGDLS and CDR2 YYNGEE. This CDR3 region has 15 residues. The CDR3 spells CASSVGVGGEETQYF. In DNA form, the CDR3 reads TGTGCCAGCAGCGTAGGGGTCGGGGGAGAAGAGACCCAGTACTTC.